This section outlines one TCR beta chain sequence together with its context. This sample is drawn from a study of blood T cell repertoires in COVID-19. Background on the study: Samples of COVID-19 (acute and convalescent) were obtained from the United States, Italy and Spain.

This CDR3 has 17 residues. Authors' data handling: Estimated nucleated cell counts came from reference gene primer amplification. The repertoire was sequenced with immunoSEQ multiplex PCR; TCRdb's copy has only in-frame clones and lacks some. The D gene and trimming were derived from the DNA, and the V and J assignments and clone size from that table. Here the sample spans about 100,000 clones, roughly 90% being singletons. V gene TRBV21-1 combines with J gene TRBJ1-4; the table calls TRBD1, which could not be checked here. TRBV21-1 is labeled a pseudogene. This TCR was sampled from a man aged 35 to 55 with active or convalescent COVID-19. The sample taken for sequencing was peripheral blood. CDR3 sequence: CASSKNDRALGEEKLFF. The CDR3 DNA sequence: TGTGCCAGCAGCAAAAATGACAGAGCCCTTGGAGAAGAAAAACTGTTTTTT.